Below are 3 T cell receptor beta chains sequenced from a single sample in a study of T cell repertoires in aging, cancer and after chemotherapy. The template was genomic DNA from peripheral blood, not RNA. A mixed TRB-A/B primer pool amplified rearranged TRB by multiplex touch-down PCR. TCRdb passed the multiplex PCR reads through MiXCR, listing each CDR3 protein once. Of 9,000 to 10,000 distinct CDR3 sequences in the sample, roughly 24% are singletons; the top ten hold about 2.6%. The sequencing sample was made of blood. Receptors originate from a human donor in good health.

This clonotype was recorded a few times. The CDR3 loop reads CASSAGLSNEKLFF. The CDR3, as DNA: TGTGCCAGCAGCGCGGGACTATCGAATGAAAAACTGTTTTTT. The rearrangement links TRBV5-4 to TRBJ1-4; D is perhaps TRBD1 (5 bases). Per germline, CDR1 SGHNT and CDR2 YYREEE (reference sequence). The CDR3 has 14 residues. Trimming shortened V by 4 bases and J by 5 bases, and 12 bases separated the two germline ends.

The chain recombines TRBV19 with TRBJ2-2, with D hard to call. Germline V gives CDR1 LNHDA, CDR2 SQIVND (reference sequence). V was pared by 7 bases and J by 0 bases, with 15 bases between. The CDR3 covers 16 residues. The CDR3 loop reads CASTLGKPSNTGELFF. The CDR3 bases are TGTGCCAGTACCCTGGGGAAACCCTCGAACACCGGGGAGCTGTTTTTT.

This clonotype showed up just a few times. This chain joins TRBV10-3 and TRBJ2-1; D not certain. The CDR3 loop spans 13 amino acids. Germline CDR1 and CDR2: ENHRY and SYGVKD. The V end was cut by 6 bases, the J end by 4 bases, with 10 bases between. The CDR3 DNA is TGTGCCATCAGAACGATCGAGTACAATGAGCAGTTCTTC. Translated, it gives CAIRTIEYNEQFF.